This T cell receptor (beta chain) was sequenced in a study of cytomegalovirus exposure and HLA in healthy donors. With regard to this clone: What it binds is unknown.

The PCR made use of 60 Vbeta and 13 Jbeta primers. Libraries were prepared by immunoSEQ multiplex PCR; TCRdb keeps only in-frame clonotypes and omits some of them. The repertoire holds about 100,000 clones, with approximately 77% as singletons. Study outcomes and limitations: Prediction of most subjects' HLA-A and HLA-B alleles by TCR beta sequences was reportedly accurate. Sequencing depth across donors, presence/absence analyses assumed, was roughly uniform.

The sequencing sample was made of PBMCs. This receptor was taken from a male donor in good health and CMV-seropositive.

CDR3 sequence (DNA): TGCGCCAGCAGCTTGGGGCTTTCACCCCTCCACTTT. As protein: CASSLGLSPLHF. This chain connects TRBV5-1 to TRBJ1-6; D gene ambiguous. V was clipped by 0 bases and J by 9 bases, with 4 bases between them. The CDR3 covers 12 residues. Germline V lookup: CDR1 SGHRS, CDR2 YFSETQ. The full variable domain, rest sourced from reference TRBV5-1 and TRBJ1-6, is KAGVTQTPRYLIKTRGQQVTLSCSPISGHRSVSWYQQTPGQGLQFLFEYFSETQRNKGNFPGRFSGRQFSNSRSEMNVSTLELGDSALYLCASSLGLSPLHFGNGTRLTVT.